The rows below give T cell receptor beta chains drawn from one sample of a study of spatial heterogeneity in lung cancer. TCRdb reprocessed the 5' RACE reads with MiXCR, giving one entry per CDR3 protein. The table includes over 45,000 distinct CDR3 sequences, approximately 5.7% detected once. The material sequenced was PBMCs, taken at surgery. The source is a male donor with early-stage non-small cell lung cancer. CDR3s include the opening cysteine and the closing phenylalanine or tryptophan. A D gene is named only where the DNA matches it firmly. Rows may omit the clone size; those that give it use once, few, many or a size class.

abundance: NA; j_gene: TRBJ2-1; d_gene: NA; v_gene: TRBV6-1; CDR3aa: CASSELGDGEQFF; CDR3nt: TGTGCCAGCAGTGAGTTAGGCGACGGTGAGCAGTTCTTC
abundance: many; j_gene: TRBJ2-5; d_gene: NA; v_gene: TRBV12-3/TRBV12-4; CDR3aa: CASSFSNGETQYF; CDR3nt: TGTGCCAGCAGTTTCAGCAACGGGGAGACCCAGTACTTC
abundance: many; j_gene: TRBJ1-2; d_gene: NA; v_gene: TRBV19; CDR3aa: CASSEKGIRSDGYTF; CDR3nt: TGTGCCAGTAGTGAGAAGGGGATCAGGTCTGATGGCTACACCTTC
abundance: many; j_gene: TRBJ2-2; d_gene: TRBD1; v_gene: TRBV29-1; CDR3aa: CSVQQGAGELFF; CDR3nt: TGCAGCGTGCAACAGGGGGCCGGGGAGCTGTTTTTT
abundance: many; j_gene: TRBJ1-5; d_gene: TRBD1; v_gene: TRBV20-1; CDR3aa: CSARQGPINQPQHF; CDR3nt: TGCAGTGCAAGACAGGGTCCCATCAATCAGCCCCAGCATTTT
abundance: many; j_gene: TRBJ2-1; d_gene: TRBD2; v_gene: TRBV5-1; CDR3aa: CASSRSGTAYNEQFF; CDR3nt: TGCGCCAGCAGCCGTAGCGGGACCGCCTACAATGAGCAGTTCTTC
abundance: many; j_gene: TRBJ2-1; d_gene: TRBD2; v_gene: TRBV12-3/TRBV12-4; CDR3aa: CASRAGTSSNEQFF; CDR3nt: TGTGCCAGCAGAGCCGGGACTAGCAGTAATGAGCAGTTCTTC
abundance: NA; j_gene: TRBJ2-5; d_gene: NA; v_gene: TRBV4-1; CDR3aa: CASSQVQGEETQYF; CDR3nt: TGCGCCAGCAGCCAAGTGCAGGGTGAAGAGACCCAGTACTTC
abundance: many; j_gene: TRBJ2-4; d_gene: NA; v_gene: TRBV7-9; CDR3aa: CASSLDSSQDIQYF; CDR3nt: TGTGCCAGCAGCTTAGACAGTAGCCAAGACATTCAGTACTTC
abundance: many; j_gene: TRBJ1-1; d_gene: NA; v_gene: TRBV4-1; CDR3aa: CASSHPIQGPEAFF; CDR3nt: TGCGCCAGCAGCCATCCAATCCAGGGGCCTGAAGCTTTCTTT
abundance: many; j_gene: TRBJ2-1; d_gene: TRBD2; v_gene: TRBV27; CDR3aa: CASSPGLGYNEQFF; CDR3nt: TGTGCCAGCAGCCCTGGACTAGGGTACAATGAGCAGTTCTTC
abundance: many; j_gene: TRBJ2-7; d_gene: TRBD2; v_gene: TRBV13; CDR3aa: CASSLGLAASYEQYF; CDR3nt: TGTGCCAGCAGCTTAGGACTAGCGGCCTCCTACGAGCAGTACTTC
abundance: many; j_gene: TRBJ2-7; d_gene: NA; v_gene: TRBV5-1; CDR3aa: CASSLVLAVGEQYF; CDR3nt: TGCGCCAGCAGCTTGGTTTTAGCCGTAGGAGAGCAGTACTTC
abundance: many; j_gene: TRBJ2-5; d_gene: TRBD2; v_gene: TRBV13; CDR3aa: CASSLRAGESHQETQYF; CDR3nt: TGTGCCAGCAGCTTACGAGCGGGAGAGAGCCATCAAGAGACCCAGTACTTC
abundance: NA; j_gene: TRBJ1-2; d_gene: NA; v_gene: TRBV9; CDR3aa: CASSVAGSSYTF; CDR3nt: TGTGCCAGCAGCGTAGCTGGGAGTTCCTACACCTTC
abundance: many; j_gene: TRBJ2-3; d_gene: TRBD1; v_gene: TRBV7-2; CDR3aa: CASSFGTASTDTQYF; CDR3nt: TGTGCCAGCAGCTTCGGGACAGCTAGCACAGATACGCAGTATTTT
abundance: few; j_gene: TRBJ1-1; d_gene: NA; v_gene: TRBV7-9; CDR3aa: CASSFGKNTEAFF; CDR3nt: TGTGCCAGCAGCTTTGGGAAGAACACTGAAGCTTTCTTT
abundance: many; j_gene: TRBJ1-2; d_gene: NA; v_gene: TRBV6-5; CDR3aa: CASSYETGTPYGYTF; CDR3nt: TGTGCCAGCAGTTACGAGACTGGGACACCGTATGGCTACACCTTC
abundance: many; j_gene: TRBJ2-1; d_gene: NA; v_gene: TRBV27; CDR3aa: CASSLRTLNEQFF; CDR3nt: TGTGCCAGCAGTTTAAGGACTCTCAATGAGCAGTTCTTC
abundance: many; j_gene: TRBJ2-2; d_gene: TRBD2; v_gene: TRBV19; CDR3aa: CASRRGVTSGREDTGELFF; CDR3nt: TGTGCCAGTAGACGAGGCGTGACTAGCGGGAGGGAGGACACCGGGGAGCTGTTTTTT
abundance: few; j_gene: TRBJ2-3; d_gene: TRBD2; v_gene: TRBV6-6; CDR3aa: CASSLKAGEITDTQYF; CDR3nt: TGTGCCAGCAGTCTAAAAGCGGGAGAGATTACAGATACGCAGTATTTT
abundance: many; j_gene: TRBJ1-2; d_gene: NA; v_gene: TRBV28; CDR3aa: CASSKGGYGYTF; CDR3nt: TGTGCCAGCAGCAAAGGGGGGTATGGCTACACCTTC
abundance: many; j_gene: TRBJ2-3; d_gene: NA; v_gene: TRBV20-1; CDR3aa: CSARWELGTDTQYF; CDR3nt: TGCAGTGCTAGGTGGGAGCTAGGGACAGATACGCAGTATTTT
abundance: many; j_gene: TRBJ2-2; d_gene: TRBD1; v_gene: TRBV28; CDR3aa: CASIELGTGGARTTGELFF; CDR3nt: TGTGCCAGCATCGAGTTGGGAACAGGGGGCGCGAGGACCACCGGGGAGCTGTTTTTT
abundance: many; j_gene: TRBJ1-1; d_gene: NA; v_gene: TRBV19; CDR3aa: CASSPGRLNTEAFF; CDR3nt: TGTGCCAGTAGTCCGGGACGGCTGAACACTGAAGCTTTCTTT
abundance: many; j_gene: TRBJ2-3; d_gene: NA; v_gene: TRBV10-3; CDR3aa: CAISGLGLQADTQYF; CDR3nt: TGTGCCATCAGTGGATTGGGACTCCAAGCAGATACGCAGTATTTT
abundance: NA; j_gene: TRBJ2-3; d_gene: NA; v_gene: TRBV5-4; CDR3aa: CASSLKTSTDTQYF; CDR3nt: TGTGCCAGCAGCCTTAAGACAAGCACAGATACGCAGTATTTT
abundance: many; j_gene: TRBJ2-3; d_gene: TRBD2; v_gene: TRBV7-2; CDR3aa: CASSLASGAEYTQYF; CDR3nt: TGTGCCAGCAGCTTAGCTAGCGGGGCCGAGTATACGCAGTATTTT
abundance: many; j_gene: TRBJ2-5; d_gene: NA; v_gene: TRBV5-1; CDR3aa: CASSGETQYF; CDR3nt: TGCGCCAGCAGCGGAGAGACCCAGTACTTC
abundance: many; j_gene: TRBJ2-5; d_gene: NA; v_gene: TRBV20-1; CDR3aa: CSAPRSGEETQYF; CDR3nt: TGCAGTGCTCCCCGGAGCGGTGAAGAGACCCAGTACTTC
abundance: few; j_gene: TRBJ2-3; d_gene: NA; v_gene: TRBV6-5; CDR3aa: CVSSPRHRDTQYF; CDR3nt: TGTGTCAGCAGCCCTCGCCATAGAGATACGCAGTATTTT
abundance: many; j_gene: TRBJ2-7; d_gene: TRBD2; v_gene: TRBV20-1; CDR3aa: CSARKAGAYYEQYF; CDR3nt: TGCAGTGCTAGAAAAGCGGGAGCTTACTACGAGCAGTACTTC
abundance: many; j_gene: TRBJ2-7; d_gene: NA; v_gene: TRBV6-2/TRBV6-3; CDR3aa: CASSYSGGTLSYEQYF; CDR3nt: TGTGCCAGCAGTTATAGTGGAGGGACACTCTCCTACGAGCAGTACTTC
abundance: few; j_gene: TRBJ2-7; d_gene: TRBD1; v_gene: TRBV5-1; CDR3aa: CASSLFRARGFYEQYF; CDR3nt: TGCGCCAGCAGCTTGTTCCGAGCCAGGGGGTTCTACGAGCAGTACTTC
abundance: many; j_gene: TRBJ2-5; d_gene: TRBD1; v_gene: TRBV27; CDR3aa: CASSSSQGAQETQYF; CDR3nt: TGTGCCAGCAGTTCCTCACAGGGGGCCCAAGAGACCCAGTACTTC
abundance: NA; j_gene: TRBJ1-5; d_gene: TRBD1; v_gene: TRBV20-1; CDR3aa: CSGSLDRGGPQHF; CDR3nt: TGCAGTGGTTCCTTGGACAGGGGAGGGCCCCAGCATTTT
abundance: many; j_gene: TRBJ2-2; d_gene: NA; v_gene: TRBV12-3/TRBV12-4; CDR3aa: CASSLDRGTGELFF; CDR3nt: TGTGCCAGCAGTTTAGATAGGGGAACCGGGGAGCTGTTTTTT
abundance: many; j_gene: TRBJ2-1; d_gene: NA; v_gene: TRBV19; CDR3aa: CASSIRLALEQFF; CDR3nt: TGTGCCAGTAGTATTCGGCTAGCCCTCGAGCAGTTCTTC
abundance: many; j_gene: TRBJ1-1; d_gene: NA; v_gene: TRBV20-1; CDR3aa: CSAKGTLPDTEAFF; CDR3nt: TGCAGTGCCAAGGGGACATTACCCGACACTGAAGCTTTCTTT
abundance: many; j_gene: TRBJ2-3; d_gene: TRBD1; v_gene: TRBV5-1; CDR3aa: CASSRGQVTDTQYF; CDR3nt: TGCGCCAGCAGCCGTGGACAGGTCACAGATACGCAGTATTTT
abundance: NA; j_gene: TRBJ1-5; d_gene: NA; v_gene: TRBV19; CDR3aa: CANSREEDFYQPQHF; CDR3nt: TGTGCCAATAGCCGGGAGGAGGATTTCTATCAGCCCCAGCATTTT
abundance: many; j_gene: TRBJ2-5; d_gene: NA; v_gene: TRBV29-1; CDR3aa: CSVEELVRETQYF; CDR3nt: TGCAGCGTTGAGGAACTAGTAAGGGAGACCCAGTACTTC
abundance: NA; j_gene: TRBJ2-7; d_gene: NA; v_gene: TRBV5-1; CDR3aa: CASSLAPTYEQYF; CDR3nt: TGCGCCAGCAGCTTGGCCCCTACCTACGAGCAGTACTTC
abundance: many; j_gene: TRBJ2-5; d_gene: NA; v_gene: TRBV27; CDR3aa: CASSPFLGALKTQYF; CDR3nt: TGTGCCAGCAGTCCGTTTCTCGGGGCCTTAAAGACCCAGTACTTC
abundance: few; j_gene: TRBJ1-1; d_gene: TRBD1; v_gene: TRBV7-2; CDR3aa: CASSGRDRGLRGNTEAFF; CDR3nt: TGTGCCAGCAGCGGGAGGGACAGGGGGCTTAGAGGGAACACTGAAGCTTTCTTT
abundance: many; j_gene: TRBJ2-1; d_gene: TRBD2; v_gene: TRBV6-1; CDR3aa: CASILSSGLEQFF; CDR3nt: TGTGCCAGCATTCTCTCTAGCGGGTTGGAGCAGTTCTTC
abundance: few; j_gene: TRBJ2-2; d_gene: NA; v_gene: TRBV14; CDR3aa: CASSQASAGELFF; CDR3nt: TGTGCCAGCAGCCAAGCAAGTGCCGGGGAGCTGTTTTTT
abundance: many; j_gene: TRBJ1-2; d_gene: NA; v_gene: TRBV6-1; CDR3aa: CASRPTGGDYGYTF; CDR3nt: TGTGCCAGCAGACCGACGGGGGGAGACTATGGCTACACCTTC
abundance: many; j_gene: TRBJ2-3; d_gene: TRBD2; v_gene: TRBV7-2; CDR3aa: CASSPYGLAAQTFTDTQYF; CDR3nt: TGTGCCAGCAGCCCATACGGACTAGCCGCCCAAACGTTCACAGATACGCAGTATTTT
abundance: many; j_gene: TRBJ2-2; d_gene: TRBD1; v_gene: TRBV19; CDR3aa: CASSRGDRDAGELFF; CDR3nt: TGTGCCAGTAGTCGAGGGGACAGGGACGCCGGGGAGCTGTTTTTT
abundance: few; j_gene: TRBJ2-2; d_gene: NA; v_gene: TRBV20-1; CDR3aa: CSAREAGLKGELFF; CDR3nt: TGCAGTGCTAGAGAAGCTGGATTAAAAGGGGAGCTGTTTTTT
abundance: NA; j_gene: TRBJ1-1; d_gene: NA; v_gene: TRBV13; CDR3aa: CASSSLLGDRMNTEAFF; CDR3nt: TGTGCCAGCAGCTCCTTATTGGGAGACAGGATGAACACTGAAGCTTTCTTT
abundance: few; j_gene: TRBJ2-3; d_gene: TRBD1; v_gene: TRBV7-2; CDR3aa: CASSLGGQGGTDTQYF; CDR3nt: TGTGCCAGCAGCCTAGGCGGACAGGGAGGCACAGATACGCAGTATTTT
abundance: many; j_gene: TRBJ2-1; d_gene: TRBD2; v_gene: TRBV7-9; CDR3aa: CASSFPGLDFSDEQFF; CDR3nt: TGTGCCAGCAGCTTTCCGGGACTAGATTTTTCAGATGAGCAGTTCTTC
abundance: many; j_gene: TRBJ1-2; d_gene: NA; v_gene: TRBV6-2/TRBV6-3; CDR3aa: CASGADSYYGYTF; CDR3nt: TGTGCCAGCGGGGCAGATTCCTACTATGGCTACACCTTC
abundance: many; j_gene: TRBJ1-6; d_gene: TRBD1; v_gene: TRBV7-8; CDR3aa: CASSSQGFYNSPLHF; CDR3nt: TGTGCCAGCAGCTCACAGGGGTTCTATAATTCACCCCTCCACTTT
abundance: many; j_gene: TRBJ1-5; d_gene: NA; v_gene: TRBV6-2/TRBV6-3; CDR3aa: CASQDGYQPQHF; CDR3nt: TGTGCCAGCCAAGACGGATATCAGCCCCAGCATTTT
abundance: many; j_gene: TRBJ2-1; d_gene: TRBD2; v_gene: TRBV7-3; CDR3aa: CASSPALAGGSEQFF; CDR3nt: TGTGCCAGCAGCCCGGCACTAGCGGGAGGAAGTGAGCAGTTCTTC
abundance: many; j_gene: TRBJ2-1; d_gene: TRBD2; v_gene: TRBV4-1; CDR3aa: CASSLRLAGAIRGNNEQFF; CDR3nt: TGCGCCAGCAGCCTTCGACTAGCGGGAGCGATAAGGGGAAACAATGAGCAGTTCTTC